The entry below describes one TCR beta chain. The antigen is unknown. Certain patients, namely those with other autoimmune diseases, uncontrolled infections, pregnancy or lactation, were excluded. The CDR3 has 14 amino acids. From germline, CDR1 is MDHEN and CDR2 SYDVKM. The V end lost 5 bases, the J end lost 3 bases, and 13 bases lay between the germline ends. Investigators amplified TCR beta CDR3 regions from RNA transcripts. First-round RT-PCR with HTBI primers preceded a second-round multiplex PCR. MiXCR, applied by TCRdb to the multiplex PCR reads, yields one record per CDR3 protein. The sample records about 600,000 distinct CDR3 sequences, about 35% being singletons. The data originate from a study of Graves' ophthalmopathy and Graves' hyperthyroidism. Whole-study results and caveats: Using 13 signatures, a model distinguished ophthalmopathy from stable hyperthyroidism, reaching around 87% sensitivity and 80% to 83% specificity.

The sample consisted of peripheral blood or thyroid tissue (not recorded which). The chain links TRBV28 to TRBJ2-5; possibly TRBD1 for D (6 bases). The receptor was derived from an adult man with Graves' hyperthyroidism. The CDR3 bases are TGTGCCAGCAGTGTAACAGGGTTGGAAGAGACCCAGTACTTC. Its protein is CASSVTGLEETQYF.